The next 10 T cell receptor beta chains were all read from a single sample in a study of blood T cell repertoires in COVID-19. Clones were sequenced by immunoSEQ multiplex PCR, and TCRdb holds only the in-frame ones, with some missing. The table includes 130,000 to 150,000 clones, 80% detected once. The sample was peripheral blood. The receptors stem from a man between 65 and 79 years old who had recovered from COVID-19.

In this sample, this clone turned up once. This chain uses TRBV12-3 or TRBV12-4 with TRBJ2-2; 7 nucleotides match TRBD2. The CDR3 contains 13 residues. V gave up 3 bases and J gave up 5 bases; unmatched junction bases: 0. This CDR3 reads CASSLGGTGELFF. The DNA of the CDR3 is TGTGCCAGCAGTTTGGGGGGGACCGGGGAGCTGTTTTTT.

CDR3 sequence (DNA): TGTGCCAGCAGCTTAGCCAGACAATGGGAGACCCAGTACTTC. Its protein product is CASSLARQWETQYF. The chain carries TRBV7-9 and TRBJ2-5; no definite D call. V was clipped by 0 bases and J by 5 bases, with 10 bases between them. The CDR3 runs 14 residues. The germline gives CDR1 SEHNR, CDR2 FQNEAQ (reference sequence).

This chain joins TRBV24-1 and TRBJ1-6, with D unclear. Trimming stripped 11 bases from V and 7 bases from J, with 14 bases between. The germline CDR1 and CDR2 sequences are KGHDR and SFDVKD. The CDR3 sequence is 13 residues long. In DNA form, the CDR3 reads TGTGCCATTGCGGGAGAAGTAAATTCACCCCTCCACTTT. It translates to CAIAGEVNSPLHF.

The rearrangement joins TRBV7-9 to TRBJ1-1; TRBD1 is a possible D gene (5 bases). This CDR3 has 15 residues. Trimming took off 4 bases at V and 0 bases at J, with 12 bases between the two ends. CDR1 is SEHNR and CDR2 is FQNEAQ in the germline V gene (reference sequence). The CDR3 DNA reads TGTGCCAGCAGCTATGGACAACTCATGAACACTGAAGCTTTCTTT. This gives the protein CASSYGQLMNTEAFF.

The V and J genes are TRBV5-4 and TRBJ2-2, with 7 bases identical to TRBD1. Germline V CDR1 and CDR2: SGHNT, YYREEE (reference sequence). The CDR3 covers 15 residues. Germline trimming cut 5 bases from V and 3 bases from J; bases unmatched to any gene: 7. CDR3 coding DNA: TGTGCCAGCAGTACCGGGACAGTAGACACCGGGGAGCTGTTTTTT. This encodes CASSTGTVDTGELFF.

The chain combines TRBV2 with TRBJ2-2, with 14 bases lining up with TRBD2. CDR3 length: 14 residues. The ends lost 10 bases at V and 8 bases at J; junction bases unmatched: 6. Germline lookup yields CDR1 SNHLY and CDR2 FYNNEI. CDR3 in amino acids: CATRLAGGVGELFF. CDR3 in DNA: TGTGCCACGAGACTAGCGGGAGGGGTAGGGGAGCTGTTTTTT.

This chain uses TRBV6-6 with TRBJ2-7, with 7 bases fitting TRBD1. Trimming removed 8 bases from V and 1 base from J; junction bases left unmatched: 11. The germline V gene encodes CDR1 MNHNY and CDR2 SVGAGI (reference sequence). The CDR3 consists of 15 residues. CDR3 sequence: CASWRGGLRSYEQYF. CDR3 nucleotide sequence: TGTGCCAGCTGGAGAGGGGGCCTTAGGTCCTACGAGCAGTACTTC.

The chain combines TRBV27 with TRBJ2-7; perhaps TRBD1 as D (6 bases). Per germline, CDR1 MNHEY and CDR2 SMNVEV (reference sequence). The CDR3 length is 15 residues. Trimming shortened V by 4 bases and J by 5 bases, and 18 bases separated the two germline ends. The CDR3 DNA reads TGTGCCAGCAGTTCATACACAGGGTACGATGACGAGCAGTACTTC. It is translated as CASSSYTGYDDEQYF.

The chain couples TRBV18 to TRBJ2-7; TRBD1 aligns across 8 bases. Germline V gives CDR1 KGHSH, CDR2 LQKENI. CDR3 length: 12 amino acids. The V segment lost 5 bases and the J segment 6 bases; nucleotides outside the gene matches: 3. Written as DNA, the CDR3 is TGTGCCAGCTCATCCAGGGGGCGCGAGCAGTACTTC. It yields the protein CASSSRGREQYF.

This clone was counted once. The chain employs TRBV7-2 and TRBJ2-3, with TRBD2 matching 7 bases. This CDR3 is built from 18 residues. Unmatched junction bases numbered 12, after V lost 2 bases and J lost 1 base. Germline CDR1 and CDR2: SGHTA and FQGNSA. The chain's CDR3 is CASSLFSSPGGGTDTQYF. CDR3 coding DNA: TGTGCCAGCAGCTTATTTTCGTCGCCGGGGGGAGGCACAGATACGCAGTATTTT. The entire variable domain, with the rest obtained from reference TRBV7-2 and TRBJ2-3, is as follows: GAGVSQSPSNKVTEKGKDVELRCDPISGHTALYWYRQSLGQGLEFLIYFQGNSAPDKSGLPSDRFSAERTGGSVSTLTIQRTQQEDSAVYLCASSLFSSPGGGTDTQYFGPGTRLTVL.